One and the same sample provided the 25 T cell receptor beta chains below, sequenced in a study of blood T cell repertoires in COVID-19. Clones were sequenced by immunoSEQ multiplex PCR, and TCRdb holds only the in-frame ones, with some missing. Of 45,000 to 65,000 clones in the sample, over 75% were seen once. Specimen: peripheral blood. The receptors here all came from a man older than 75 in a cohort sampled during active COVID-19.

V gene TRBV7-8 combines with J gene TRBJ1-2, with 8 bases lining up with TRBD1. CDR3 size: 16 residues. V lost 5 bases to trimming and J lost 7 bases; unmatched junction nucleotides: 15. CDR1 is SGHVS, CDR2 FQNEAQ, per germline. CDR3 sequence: CASSTRTGRFFSGYTF. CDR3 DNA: TGTGCCAGCAGCACCCGGACAGGGCGTTTCTTTTCTGGCTACACCTTC.

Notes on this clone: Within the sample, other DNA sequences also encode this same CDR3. CDR3 protein: CAWSVAGNQPQHF. Written as DNA, the CDR3 is TGTGCCTGGAGTGTCGCAGGGAATCAGCCCCAGCATTTT. The rearrangement joins TRBV30 to TRBJ1-5; possibly TRBD1 for D (5 bases). Germline lookup yields CDR1 GTSNPN and CDR2 SVGIG (reference sequence). The germline V and J ends were trimmed by 0 bases and 4 bases, with 7 bases remaining between them. The CDR3 consists of 13 residues.

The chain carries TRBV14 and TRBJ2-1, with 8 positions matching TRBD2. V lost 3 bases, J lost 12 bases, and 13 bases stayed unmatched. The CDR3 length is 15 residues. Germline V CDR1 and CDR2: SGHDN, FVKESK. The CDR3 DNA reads TGTGCCAGCAGCCAGGTTAGCGGGGCCGTTCGTGGGCAGTTCTTC. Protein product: CASSQVSGAVRGQFF.

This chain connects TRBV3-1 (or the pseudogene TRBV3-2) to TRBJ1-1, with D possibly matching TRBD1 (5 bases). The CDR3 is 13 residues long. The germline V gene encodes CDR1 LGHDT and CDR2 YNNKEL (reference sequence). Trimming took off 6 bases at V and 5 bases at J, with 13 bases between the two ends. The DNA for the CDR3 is TGTGCCAGCAGGCAACACCAGGGAACTGAAGCTTTCTTT. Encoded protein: CASRQHQGTEAFF.

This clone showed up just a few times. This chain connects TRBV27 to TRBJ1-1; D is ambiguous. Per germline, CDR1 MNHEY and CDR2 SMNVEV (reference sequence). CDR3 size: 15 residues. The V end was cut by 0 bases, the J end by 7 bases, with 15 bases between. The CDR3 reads CASSLSTARGGEAFF. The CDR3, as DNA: TGTGCCAGCAGTTTATCGACCGCCCGAGGAGGTGAAGCTTTCTTT.

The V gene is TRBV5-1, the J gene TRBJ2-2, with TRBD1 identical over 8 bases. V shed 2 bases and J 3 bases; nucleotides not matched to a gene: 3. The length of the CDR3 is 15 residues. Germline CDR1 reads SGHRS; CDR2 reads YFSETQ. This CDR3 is CASSLQGVDTGELFF. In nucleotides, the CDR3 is TGCGCCAGCAGCTTACAGGGGGTAGACACCGGGGAGCTGTTTTTT.

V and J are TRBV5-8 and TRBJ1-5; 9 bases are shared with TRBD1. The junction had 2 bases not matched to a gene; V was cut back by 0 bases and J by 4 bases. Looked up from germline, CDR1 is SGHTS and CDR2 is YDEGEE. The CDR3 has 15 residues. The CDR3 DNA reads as TGTGCCAGCAGCTTGGGACAGGGGGGAAATCAGCCCCAGCATTTT. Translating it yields CASSLGQGGNQPQHF.

The DNA of the CDR3 is TGTGCCAGCAGGGGGGACAGGGCGGGTAGTGAAGCTTTCTTT. Protein product: CASRGDRAGSEAFF. V and J are TRBV6-5 and TRBJ1-1, with 9 bases lining up with TRBD1. V shed 6 bases, J shed 7 bases, and the junction held 9 bases outside the gene matches. Per the germline V gene, CDR1 is MNHEY and CDR2 is SVGAGI. The length of the CDR3 is 14 residues.

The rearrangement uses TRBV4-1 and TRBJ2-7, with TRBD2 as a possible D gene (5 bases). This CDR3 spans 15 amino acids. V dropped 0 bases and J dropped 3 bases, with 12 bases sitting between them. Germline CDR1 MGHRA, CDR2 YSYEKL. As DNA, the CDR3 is TGCGCCAGCAGCCAAGATACCGGGGTGTACTACGAGCAGTACTTC. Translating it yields CASSQDTGVYYEQYF.

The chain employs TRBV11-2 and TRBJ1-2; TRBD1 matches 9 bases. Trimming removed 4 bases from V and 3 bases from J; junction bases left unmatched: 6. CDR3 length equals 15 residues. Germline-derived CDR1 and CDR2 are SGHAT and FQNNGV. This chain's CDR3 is CASSSRDRADYGYTF. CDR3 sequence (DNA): TGTGCCAGCAGCTCGAGGGACAGGGCAGACTATGGCTACACCTTC.

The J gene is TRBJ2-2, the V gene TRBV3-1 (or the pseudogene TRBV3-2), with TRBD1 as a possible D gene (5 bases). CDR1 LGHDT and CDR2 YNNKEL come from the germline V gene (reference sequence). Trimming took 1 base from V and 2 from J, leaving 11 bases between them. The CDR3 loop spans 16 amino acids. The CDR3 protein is CASSQGMGLNTGELFF. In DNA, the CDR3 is TGTGCCAGCAGCCAAGGAATGGGGCTCAACACCGGGGAGCTGTTTTTT.

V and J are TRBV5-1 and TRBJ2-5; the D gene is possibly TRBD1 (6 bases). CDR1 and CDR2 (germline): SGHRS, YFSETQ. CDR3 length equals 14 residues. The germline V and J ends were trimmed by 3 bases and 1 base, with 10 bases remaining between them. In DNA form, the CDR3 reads TGCGCCAGCAGCTGGGACACTTCCCAAGAGACCCAGTACTTC. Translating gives CASSWDTSQETQYF. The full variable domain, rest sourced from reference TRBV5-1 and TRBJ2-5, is KAGVTQTPRYLIKTRGQQVTLSCSPISGHRSVSWYQQTPGQGLQFLFEYFSETQRNKGNFPGRFSGRQFSNSRSEMNVSTLELGDSALYLCASSWDTSQETQYFGPGTRLLVL.

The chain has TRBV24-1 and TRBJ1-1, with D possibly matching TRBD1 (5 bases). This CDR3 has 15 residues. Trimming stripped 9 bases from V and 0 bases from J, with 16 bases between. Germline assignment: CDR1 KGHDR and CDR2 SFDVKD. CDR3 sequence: CATEARGYVNTEAFF. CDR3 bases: TGTGCCACCGAGGCAAGGGGCTATGTGAACACTGAAGCTTTCTTT.

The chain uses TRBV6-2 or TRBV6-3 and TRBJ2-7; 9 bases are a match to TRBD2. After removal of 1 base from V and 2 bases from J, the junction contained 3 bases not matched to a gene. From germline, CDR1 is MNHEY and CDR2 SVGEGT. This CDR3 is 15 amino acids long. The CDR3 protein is CASSYWASGAYEQYF. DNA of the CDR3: TGTGCCAGCAGTTACTGGGCTAGCGGGGCCTACGAGCAGTACTTC.

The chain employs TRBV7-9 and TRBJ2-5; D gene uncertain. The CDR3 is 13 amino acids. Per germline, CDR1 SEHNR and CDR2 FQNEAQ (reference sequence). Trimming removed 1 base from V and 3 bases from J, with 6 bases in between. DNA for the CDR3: TGTGCCAGCAGCTTAGTTCAGAAAGAGACCCAGTACTTC. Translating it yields CASSLVQKETQYF.

The DNA of the CDR3 is TGTGCCTGGAGTCCGCAGACAGGGGTGTACGAGCAGTACTTC. Amino acid sequence: CAWSPQTGVYEQYF. This chain connects TRBV30 to TRBJ2-7, with 8 bases lining up with TRBD1. CDR1 is GTSNPN and CDR2 is SVGIG in the germline V gene (reference sequence). The CDR3 spans 14 residues. Trimming at V came to 2 bases and at J to 4 bases, leaving 7 bases not matched to a gene.

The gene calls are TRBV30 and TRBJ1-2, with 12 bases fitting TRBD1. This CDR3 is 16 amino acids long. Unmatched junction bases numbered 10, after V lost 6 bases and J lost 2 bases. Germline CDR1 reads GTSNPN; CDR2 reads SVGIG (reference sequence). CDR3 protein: CACNRGQGARNYGYTF. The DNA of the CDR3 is TGTGCCTGTAATAGGGGACAGGGGGCAAGAAACTATGGCTACACCTTC.

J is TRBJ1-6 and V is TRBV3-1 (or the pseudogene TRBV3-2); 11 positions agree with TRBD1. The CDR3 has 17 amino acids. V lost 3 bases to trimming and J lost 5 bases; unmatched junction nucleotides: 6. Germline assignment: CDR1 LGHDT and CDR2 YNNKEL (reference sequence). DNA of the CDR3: TGTGCCAGCAGCCAGAGCGGACAGGGGGCCAATAATTCACCCCTCCACTTT. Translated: CASSQSGQGANNSPLHF.

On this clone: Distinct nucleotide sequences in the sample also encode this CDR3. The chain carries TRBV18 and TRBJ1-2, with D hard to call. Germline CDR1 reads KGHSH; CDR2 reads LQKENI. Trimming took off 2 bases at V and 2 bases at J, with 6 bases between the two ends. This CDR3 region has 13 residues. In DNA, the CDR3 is TGTGCCAGCTCACCAGGGCAAAACTATGGCTACACCTTC. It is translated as CASSPGQNYGYTF. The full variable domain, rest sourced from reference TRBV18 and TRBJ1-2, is NAGVMQNPRHLVRRRGQEARLRCSPMKGHSHVYWYRQLPEEGLKFMVYLQKENIIDESGMPKERFSAEFPKEGPSILRIQQVVRGDSAAYFCASSPGQNYGYTFGSGTRLTVV.

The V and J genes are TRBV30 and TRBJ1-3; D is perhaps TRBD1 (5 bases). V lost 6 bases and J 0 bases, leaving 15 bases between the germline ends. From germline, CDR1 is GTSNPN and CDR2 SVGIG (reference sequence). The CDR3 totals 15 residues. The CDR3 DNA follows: TGTGCCTGCCCGACAGTACCGAACTCTGGAAACACCATATATTTT. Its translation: CACPTVPNSGNTIYF.

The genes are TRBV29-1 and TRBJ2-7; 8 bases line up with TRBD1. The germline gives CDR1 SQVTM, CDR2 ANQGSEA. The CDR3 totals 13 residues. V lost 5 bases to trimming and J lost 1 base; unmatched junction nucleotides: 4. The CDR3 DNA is TGCAGCGTTAGGGACAGGAGGTCCTACGAGCAGTACTTC. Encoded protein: CSVRDRRSYEQYF.

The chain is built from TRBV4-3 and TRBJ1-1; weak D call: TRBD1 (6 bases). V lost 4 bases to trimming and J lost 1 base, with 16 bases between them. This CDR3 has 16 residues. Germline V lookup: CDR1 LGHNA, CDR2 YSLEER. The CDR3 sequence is CASSPSGVQRNTEAFF. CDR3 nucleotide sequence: TGCGCCAGCAGCCCCTCAGGGGTACAGAGGAACACTGAAGCTTTCTTT.

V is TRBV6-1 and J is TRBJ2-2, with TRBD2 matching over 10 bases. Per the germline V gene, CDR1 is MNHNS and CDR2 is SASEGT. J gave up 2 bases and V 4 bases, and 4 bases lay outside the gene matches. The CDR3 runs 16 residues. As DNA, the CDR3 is TGTGCCAGCAGTGGGGGACTAGCGACAAACACCGGGGAGCTGTTTTTT. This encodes CASSGGLATNTGELFF.

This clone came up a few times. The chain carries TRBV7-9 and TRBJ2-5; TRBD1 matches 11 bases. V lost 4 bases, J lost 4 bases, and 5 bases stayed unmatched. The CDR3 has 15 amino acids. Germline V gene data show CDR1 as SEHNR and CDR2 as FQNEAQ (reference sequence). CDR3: CASSWGTGGVETQYF. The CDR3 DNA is TGTGCCAGCAGCTGGGGGACAGGGGGAGTAGAGACCCAGTACTTC.

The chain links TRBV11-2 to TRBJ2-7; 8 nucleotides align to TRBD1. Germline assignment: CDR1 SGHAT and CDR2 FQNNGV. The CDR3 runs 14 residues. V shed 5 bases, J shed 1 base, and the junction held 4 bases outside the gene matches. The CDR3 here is CASSPHRGSYEQYF. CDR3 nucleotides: TGTGCCAGCAGCCCACACAGGGGGTCCTACGAGCAGTACTTC.